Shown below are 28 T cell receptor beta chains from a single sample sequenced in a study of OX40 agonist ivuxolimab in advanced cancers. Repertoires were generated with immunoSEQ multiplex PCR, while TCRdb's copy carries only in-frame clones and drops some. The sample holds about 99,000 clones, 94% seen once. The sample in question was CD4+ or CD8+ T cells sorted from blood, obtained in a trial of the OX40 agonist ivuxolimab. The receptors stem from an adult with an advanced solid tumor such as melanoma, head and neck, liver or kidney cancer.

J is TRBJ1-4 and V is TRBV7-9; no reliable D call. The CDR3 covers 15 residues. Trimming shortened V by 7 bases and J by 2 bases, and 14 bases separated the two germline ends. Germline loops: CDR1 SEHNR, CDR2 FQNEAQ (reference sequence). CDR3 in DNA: TGTGCCAGCACCAAAGCTAGGGCGACTAATGAAAAACTGTTTTTT. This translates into CASTKARATNEKLFF.

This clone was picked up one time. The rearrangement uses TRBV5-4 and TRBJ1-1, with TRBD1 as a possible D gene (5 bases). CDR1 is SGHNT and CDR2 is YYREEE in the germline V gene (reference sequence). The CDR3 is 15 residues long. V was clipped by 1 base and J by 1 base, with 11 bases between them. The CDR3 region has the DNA TGTGCCAGCAGCTTGACGAAGGGGACGAACACTGAAGCTTTCTTT. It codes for CASSLTKGTNTEAFF.

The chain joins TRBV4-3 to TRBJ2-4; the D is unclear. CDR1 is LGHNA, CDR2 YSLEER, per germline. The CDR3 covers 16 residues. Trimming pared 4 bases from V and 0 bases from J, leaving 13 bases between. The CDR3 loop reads CASSPTLTLAKNIQYF. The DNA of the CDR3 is TGCGCCAGCAGCCCGACCTTAACACTAGCCAAAAACATTCAGTACTTC.

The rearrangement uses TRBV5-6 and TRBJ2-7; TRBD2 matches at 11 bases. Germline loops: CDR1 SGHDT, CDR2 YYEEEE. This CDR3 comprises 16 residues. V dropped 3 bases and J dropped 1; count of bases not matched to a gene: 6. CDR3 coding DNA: TGTGCCAGCAGCTCACTAGCGGGAGTCGAATCCTACGAGCAGTACTTC. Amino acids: CASSSLAGVESYEQYF.

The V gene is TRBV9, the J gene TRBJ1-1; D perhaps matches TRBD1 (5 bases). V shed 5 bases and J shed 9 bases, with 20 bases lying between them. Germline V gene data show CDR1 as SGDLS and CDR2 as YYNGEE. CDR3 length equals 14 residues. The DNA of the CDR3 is TGTGCCAGCAGGTCAGAGGACAAGCTAGGGAAAGCTTTCTTT. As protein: CASRSEDKLGKAFF. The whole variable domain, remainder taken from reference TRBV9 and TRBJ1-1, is DSGVTQTPKHLITATGQRVTLRCSPRSGDLSVYWYQQSLDQGLQFLIQYYNGEERAKGNILERFSAQQFPDLHSELNLSSLELGDSALYFCASRSEDKLGKAFFGQGTRLTVV.

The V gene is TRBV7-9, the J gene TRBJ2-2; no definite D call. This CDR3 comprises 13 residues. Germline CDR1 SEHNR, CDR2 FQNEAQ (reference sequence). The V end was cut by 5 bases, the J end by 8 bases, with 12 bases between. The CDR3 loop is CASSPTAEGELFF. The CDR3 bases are TGTGCCAGCAGCCCCACGGCGGAGGGGGAGCTGTTTTTT. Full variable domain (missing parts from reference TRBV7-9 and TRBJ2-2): DTGVSQNPRHKITKRGQNVTFRCDPISEHNRLYWYRQTLGQGPEFLTYFQNEAQLEKSRLLSDRFSAERPKGSFSTLEIQRTEQGDSAMYLCASSPTAEGELFFGEGSRLTVL.

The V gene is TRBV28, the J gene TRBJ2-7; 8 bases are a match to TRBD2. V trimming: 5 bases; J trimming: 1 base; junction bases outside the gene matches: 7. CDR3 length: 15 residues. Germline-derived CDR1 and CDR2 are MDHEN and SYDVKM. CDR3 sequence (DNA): TGTGCCAGCAGTCCCGGGGGGGCCGGGTCCTACGAGCAGTACTTC. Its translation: CASSPGGAGSYEQYF.

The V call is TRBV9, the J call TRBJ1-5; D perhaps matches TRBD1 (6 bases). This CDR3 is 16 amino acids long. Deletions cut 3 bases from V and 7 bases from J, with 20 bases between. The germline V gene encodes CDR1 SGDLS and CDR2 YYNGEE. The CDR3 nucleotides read TGTGCCAGCAGCGGCCTAGGGGGGGCTGGTAGCCAGCCCCAGCATTTT. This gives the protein CASSGLGGAGSQPQHF.

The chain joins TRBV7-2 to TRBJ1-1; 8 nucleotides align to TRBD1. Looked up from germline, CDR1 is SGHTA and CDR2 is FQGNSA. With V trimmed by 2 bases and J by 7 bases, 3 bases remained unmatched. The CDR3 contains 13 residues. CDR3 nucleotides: TGTGCCAGCAGCTTACAGGGGGCTGGTGAAGCTTTCTTT. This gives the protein CASSLQGAGEAFF.

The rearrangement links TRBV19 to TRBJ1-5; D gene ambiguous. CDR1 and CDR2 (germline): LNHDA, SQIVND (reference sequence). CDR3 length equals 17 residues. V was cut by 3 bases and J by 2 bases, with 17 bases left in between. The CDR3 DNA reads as TGTGCCAGTAGTATTAATAGGCCAGTTGCGGGCAATCAGCCCCAGCATTTT. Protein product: CASSINRPVAGNQPQHF.

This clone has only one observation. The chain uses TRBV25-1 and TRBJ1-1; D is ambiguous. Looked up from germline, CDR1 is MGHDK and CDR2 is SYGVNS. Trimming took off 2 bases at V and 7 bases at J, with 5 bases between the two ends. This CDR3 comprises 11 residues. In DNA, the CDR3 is TGTGCCAGCAGTGAACGTAATGAAGCTTTCTTT. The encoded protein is CASSERNEAFF.

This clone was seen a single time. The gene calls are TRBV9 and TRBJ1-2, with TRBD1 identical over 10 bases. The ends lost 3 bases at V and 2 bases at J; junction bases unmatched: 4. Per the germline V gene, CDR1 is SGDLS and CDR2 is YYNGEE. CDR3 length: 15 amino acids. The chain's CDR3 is CASSARQGANYGYTF. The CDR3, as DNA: TGTGCCAGCAGCGCGCGACAGGGGGCCAACTATGGCTACACCTTC.

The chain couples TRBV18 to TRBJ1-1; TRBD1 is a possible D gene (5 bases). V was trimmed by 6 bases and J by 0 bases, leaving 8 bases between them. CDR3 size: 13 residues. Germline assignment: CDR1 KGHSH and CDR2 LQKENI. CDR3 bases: TGTGCCAGCTCCCAGGGATTGAACACTGAAGCTTTCTTT. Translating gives CASSQGLNTEAFF.

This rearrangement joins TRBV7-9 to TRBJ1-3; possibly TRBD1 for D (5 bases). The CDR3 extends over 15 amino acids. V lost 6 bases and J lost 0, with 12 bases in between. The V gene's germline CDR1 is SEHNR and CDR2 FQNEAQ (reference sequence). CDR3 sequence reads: CASRGTGSSGNTIYF. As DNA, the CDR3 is TGTGCCAGCAGAGGGACGGGAAGCTCTGGAAACACCATATATTTT. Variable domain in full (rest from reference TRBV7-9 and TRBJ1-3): DTGVSQNPRHKITKRGQNVTFRCDPISEHNRLYWYRQTLGQGPEFLTYFQNEAQLEKSRLLSDRFSAERPKGSFSTLEIQRTEQGDSAMYLCASRGTGSSGNTIYFGEGSWLTVV.

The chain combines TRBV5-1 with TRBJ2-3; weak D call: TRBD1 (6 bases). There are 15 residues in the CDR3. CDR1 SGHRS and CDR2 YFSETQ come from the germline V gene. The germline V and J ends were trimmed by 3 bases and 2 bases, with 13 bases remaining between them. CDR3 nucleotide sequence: TGCGCCAGCAGCTCCCAAACAGGGTTCACAGATACGCAGTATTTT. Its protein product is CASSSQTGFTDTQYF.

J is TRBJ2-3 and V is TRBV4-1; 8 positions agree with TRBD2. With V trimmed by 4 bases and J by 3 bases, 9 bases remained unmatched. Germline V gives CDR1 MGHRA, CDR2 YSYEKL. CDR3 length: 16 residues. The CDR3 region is CASSRQGSGGTDTQYF. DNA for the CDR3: TGCGCCAGCAGCCGCCAAGGGAGCGGGGGTACAGATACGCAGTATTTT.

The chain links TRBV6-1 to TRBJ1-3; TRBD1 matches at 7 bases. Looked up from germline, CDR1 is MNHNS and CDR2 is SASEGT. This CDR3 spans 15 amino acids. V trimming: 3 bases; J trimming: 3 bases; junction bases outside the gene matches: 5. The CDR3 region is CASSDPRGGGNTIYF. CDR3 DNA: TGTGCCAGCAGTGACCCCAGGGGGGGTGGAAACACCATATATTTT.

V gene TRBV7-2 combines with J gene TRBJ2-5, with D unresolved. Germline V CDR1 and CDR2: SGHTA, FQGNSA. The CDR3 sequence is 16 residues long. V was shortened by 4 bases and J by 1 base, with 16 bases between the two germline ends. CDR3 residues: CASSSALWSSQETQYF. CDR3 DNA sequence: TGTGCCAGCAGCTCGGCGCTTTGGAGTTCCCAAGAGACCCAGTACTTC.

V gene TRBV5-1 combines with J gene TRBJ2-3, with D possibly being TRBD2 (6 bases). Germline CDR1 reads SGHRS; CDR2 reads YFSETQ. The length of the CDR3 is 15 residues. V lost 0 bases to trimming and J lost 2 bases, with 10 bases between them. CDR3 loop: CASSLGGGDTDTQYF. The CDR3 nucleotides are TGCGCCAGCAGCTTGGGCGGAGGGGACACAGATACGCAGTATTTT.

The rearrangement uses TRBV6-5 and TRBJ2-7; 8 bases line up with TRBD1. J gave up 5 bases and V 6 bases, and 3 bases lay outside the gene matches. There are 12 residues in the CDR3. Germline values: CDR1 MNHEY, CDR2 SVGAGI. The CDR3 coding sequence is TGTGCCAGCAGGGACAGGGTCCACGAGCAGTACTTC. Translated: CASRDRVHEQYF.

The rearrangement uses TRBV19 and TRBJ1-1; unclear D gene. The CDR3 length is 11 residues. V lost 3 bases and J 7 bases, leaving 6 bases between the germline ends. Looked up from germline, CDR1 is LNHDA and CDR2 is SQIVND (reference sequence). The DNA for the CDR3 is TGTGCCAGTAGTATCCTGGTTGAAGCTTTCTTT. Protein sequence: CASSILVEAFF.

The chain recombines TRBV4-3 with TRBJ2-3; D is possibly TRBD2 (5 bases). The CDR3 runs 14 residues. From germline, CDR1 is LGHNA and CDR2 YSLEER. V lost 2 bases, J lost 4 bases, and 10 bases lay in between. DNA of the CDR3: TGCGCCAGCAGCCAACTAGCCCCGCCAGATACGCAGTATTTT. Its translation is CASSQLAPPDTQYF.

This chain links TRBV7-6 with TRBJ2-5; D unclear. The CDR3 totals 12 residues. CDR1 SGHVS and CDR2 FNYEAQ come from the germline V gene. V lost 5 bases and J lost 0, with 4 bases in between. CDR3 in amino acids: CASSPYQETQYF. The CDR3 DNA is TGTGCCAGCAGCCCGTACCAAGAGACCCAGTACTTC.

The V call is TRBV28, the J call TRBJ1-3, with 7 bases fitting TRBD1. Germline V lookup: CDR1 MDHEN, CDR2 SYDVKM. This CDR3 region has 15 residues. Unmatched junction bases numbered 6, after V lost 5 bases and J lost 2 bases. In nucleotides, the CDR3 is TGTGCCAGCAGTCCGCAGGGGGTGACTGGAAACACCATATATTTT. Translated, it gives CASSPQGVTGNTIYF.

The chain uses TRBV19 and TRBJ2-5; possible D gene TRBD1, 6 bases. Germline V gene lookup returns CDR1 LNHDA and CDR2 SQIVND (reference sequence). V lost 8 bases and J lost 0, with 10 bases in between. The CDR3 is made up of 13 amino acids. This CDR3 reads CASANRDQETQYF. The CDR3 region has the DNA TGTGCCAGTGCCAACAGGGACCAAGAGACCCAGTACTTC.

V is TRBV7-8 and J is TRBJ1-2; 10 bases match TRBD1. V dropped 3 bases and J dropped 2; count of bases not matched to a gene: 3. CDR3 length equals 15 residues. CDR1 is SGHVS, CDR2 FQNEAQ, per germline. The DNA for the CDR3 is TGTGCCAGCAGCTTTGGACAGGGGGGGAACTATGGCTACACCTTC. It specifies CASSFGQGGNYGYTF.

In nucleotides, the CDR3 is TGCGCCAGCAGCTTCGGCCCCCAAGGGGATGAGCAGTTCTTC. Translating gives CASSFGPQGDEQFF. The chain is built from TRBV5-1 and TRBJ2-1, with a tentative D call TRBD1 (5 bases). Germline CDR1 and CDR2: SGHRS and YFSETQ. CDR3 size: 14 residues. Trimming took off 2 bases at V and 8 bases at J, with 14 bases between the two ends. The full variable domain, its missing parts supplied by reference TRBV5-1 and TRBJ2-1, is KAGVTQTPRYLIKTRGQQVTLSCSPISGHRSVSWYQQTPGQGLQFLFEYFSETQRNKGNFPGRFSGRQFSNSRSEMNVSTLELGDSALYLCASSFGPQGDEQFFGPGTRLTVL.

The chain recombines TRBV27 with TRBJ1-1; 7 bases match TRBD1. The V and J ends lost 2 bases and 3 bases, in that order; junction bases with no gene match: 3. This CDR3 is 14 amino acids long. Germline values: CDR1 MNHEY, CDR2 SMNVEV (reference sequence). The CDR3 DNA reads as TGTGCCAGCAGTTTAGCAGGGGGATACACTGAAGCTTTCTTT. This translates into CASSLAGGYTEAFF.